Described below is a single T cell receptor (beta chain) sequence and its context. No antigen is known for it. These data originate in a study of CD4+ T cells in melanoma. General study findings and limits: Reportedly, melanoma neoantigen-specific CD4+ T cells showed varied differentiation states. A reported correlation linked neoantigen-specific CD4+ T cells to CD8+, macrophage and B cell function.

With V trimmed by 5 bases and J by 9 bases, 13 bases remained unmatched. CDR1 and CDR2 from the germline V gene are LNHNV and YYDKDF (reference sequence). This CDR3 has 16 amino acids. Generated by immunoSEQ multiplex PCR, the TCRdb table keeps only in-frame clones and is missing some. The sample shows 9,500 to 13,000 clones, about 72% of them seen only once. This clonotype was obtained from a human donor with melanoma. The sequencing input was cells from a culture (not recorded whether cultured in vitro). V gene TRBV15 combines with J gene TRBJ1-2; TRBD1 aligns across 12 bases. As DNA, the CDR3 is TGTGCCACCAGCTCTCCGGGACAGGGGGCTATTTATTGCTACACCTTC. Protein: CATSSPGQGAIYCYTF. Using reference TRBV15 and TRBJ1-2 for the parts outside the CDR3, the full variable domain is DAMVIQNPRYQVTQFGKPVTLSCSQTLNHNVMYWYQQKSSQAPKLLFHYYDKDFNNEADTPDNFQSRRPNTSFCFLDIRSPGLGDTAMYLCATSSPGQGAIYCYTFGSGTRLTVV.